Presented here are 13 T cell receptor beta chains from one specimen sequenced in a study of beta chain features in type 1 diabetes. As every portion of the isolated RNA was reverse transcribed, the sequencing read expressed TCRB transcripts. Sequencing was performed with immunoSEQ multiplex PCR; in TCRdb, only in-frame clones are kept and a portion is missing. The sample records 160,000 or so clones, 7% to 10% being singletons. The source material was central memory CD4+ T cells from blood. The receptors were gathered from a woman in her late teens or twenties in good health.

This clone came up a few times. The chain uses TRBV11-3 and TRBJ2-5, with D tentatively TRBD2 (6 bases). The CDR3 is made up of 16 amino acids. Deletions cut 1 base from V and 1 base from J, with 13 bases between. Germline lookup yields CDR1 SGHNT and CDR2 YENEEA. CDR3 sequence reads: CASSLGRRELQETQYF. The CDR3 nucleotides are TGTGCCAGCAGCTTAGGGAGGAGGGAGCTCCAAGAGACCCAGTACTTC.

As DNA, the CDR3 is TGCGCCAGCAGCTCTGGACAGGGCAATAATGAAAAACTGTTTTTT. Protein product: CASSSGQGNNEKLFF. V gene TRBV5-1 combines with J gene TRBJ1-4; TRBD1 aligns across 8 bases. J was trimmed by 4 bases and V by 3 bases; bases with no gene match: 5. The CDR3 is 15 amino acids. CDR1 and CDR2 (germline): SGHRS, YFSETQ. The entire variable domain, with the rest obtained from reference TRBV5-1 and TRBJ1-4, is as follows: KAGVTQTPRYLIKTRGQQVTLSCSPISGHRSVSWYQQTPGQGLQFLFEYFSETQRNKGNFPGRFSGRQFSNSRSEMNVSTLELGDSALYLCASSSGQGNNEKLFFGSGTQLSVL.

This clone was counted only a few times. The rearrangement uses TRBV18 and TRBJ1-1; D is undetermined. CDR1 is KGHSH and CDR2 is LQKENI in the germline V gene. The CDR3 covers 14 residues. The V end was cut by 3 bases, the J end by 4 bases, with 12 bases between. CDR3 sequence: CASSPVDRGTEAFF. In DNA, the CDR3 is TGTGCCAGCTCACCGGTGGATCGGGGCACTGAAGCTTTCTTT.

This clone has a handful of counts. The chain has TRBV29-1 and TRBJ2-7; 8 bases line up with TRBD1. Germline loops: CDR1 SQVTM, CDR2 ANQGSEA. The CDR3 totals 14 residues. The V gene end was trimmed by 7 bases and the J gene end by 1 base; junction bases not matched to a gene: 9. CDR3 DNA sequence: TGCAGCGGGAGGGGCGGGACAGGATCCTACGAGCAGTACTTC. Translating it yields CSGRGGTGSYEQYF.

The rearrangement links TRBV6-5 to TRBJ2-2; D call uncertain. V gave up 6 bases and J gave up 0 bases, with 11 bases separating them. CDR3 length: 15 amino acids. CDR1 and CDR2 (germline): MNHEY, SVGAGI. The CDR3 region is CASRPRFSNTGELFF. CDR3 nucleotides: TGTGCCAGCAGACCCCGGTTTTCGAACACCGGGGAGCTGTTTTTT.

Turning to this clone: Additional DNA sequences in this sample encode the identical CDR3. The chain carries TRBV4-2 and TRBJ2-6; 7 bases align to TRBD1. This CDR3 spans 16 amino acids. V shed 3 bases and J 4 bases; nucleotides not matched to a gene: 6. Germline CDR1 and CDR2: LGHNA and YNFKEQ. As DNA, the CDR3 is TGTGCCAGCAGCCAGAGACAGGGCCCGGGGGCCAACGTCCTGACTTTC. This translates into CASSQRQGPGANVLTF.

V is TRBV7-9 and J is TRBJ2-5, with 10 bases fitting TRBD1. The CDR3 runs 15 residues. V trimming: 5 bases; J trimming: 5 bases; junction bases outside the gene matches: 8. Germline lookup yields CDR1 SEHNR and CDR2 FQNEAQ (reference sequence). The DNA for the CDR3 is TGTGCCAGCAGCGCCGGGACAGGGGACTACGAGACCCAGTACTTC. Protein: CASSAGTGDYETQYF.

This clone was recorded a few times. The chain recombines TRBV5-1 with TRBJ2-7; 9 nucleotides agree with TRBD2. Trimming took 4 bases from V and 2 from J; bases not matched to a gene: 4. There are 14 residues in the CDR3. The germline V gene encodes CDR1 SGHRS and CDR2 YFSETQ. The CDR3 reads CASSEAGGTYEQYF. CDR3 coding DNA: TGCGCCAGCAGCGAAGCGGGAGGAACCTACGAGCAGTACTTC.

This chain links TRBV7-9 with TRBJ2-5, with 11 bases lining up with TRBD2. J gave up 4 bases and V 5 bases, and 6 bases lay outside the gene matches. CDR1 SEHNR and CDR2 FQNEAQ come from the germline V gene (reference sequence). The CDR3 is made up of 15 amino acids. In DNA, the CDR3 is TGTGCCAGCAGCCCCTCACTAGCGGGGGTAGAGACCCAGTACTTC. Protein sequence: CASSPSLAGVETQYF.

J is TRBJ2-1 and V is TRBV6-1; D possibly corresponds to TRBD2 (5 bases). V shed 4 bases and J shed 1 base, with 14 bases lying between them. The CDR3 contains 16 residues. CDR1 MNHNS and CDR2 SASEGT come from the germline V gene. The CDR3: CASSGGAAKSYNEQFF. CDR3 bases: TGTGCCAGCAGTGGGGGAGCGGCAAAGTCCTACAATGAGCAGTTCTTC.

The V gene is TRBV19, the J gene TRBJ1-5; D is unclear. Between the trimmed V and J ends, which lost 5 bases and 0 bases, there was a span of 5 bases. Germline V gives CDR1 LNHDA, CDR2 SQIVND (reference sequence). The CDR3 consists of 13 residues. The CDR3 is CASSRVSNQPQHF. CDR3 DNA: TGTGCCAGTAGTCGGGTTAGCAATCAGCCCCAGCATTTT.

This clone occurred a few times. The chain is built from TRBV6-6 and TRBJ2-7, with D possibly being TRBD1 (6 bases). V shed 7 bases and J shed 0 bases, with 10 bases lying between them. Germline loops: CDR1 MNHNY, CDR2 SVGAGI (reference sequence). The CDR3 sequence is 13 residues long. CDR3 region: CASTRDNSYEQYF. CDR3 nucleotide sequence: TGTGCCAGCACCCGGGACAACTCCTACGAGCAGTACTTC.

This rearrangement joins TRBV7-2 to TRBJ2-4; TRBD1 agrees at 7 bases. Germline V CDR1 and CDR2: SGHTA, FQGNSA. The CDR3 sequence is 15 residues long. V shed 0 bases, J shed 3 bases, and the junction held 2 bases outside the gene matches. The CDR3 sequence is CASSLATGDKNIQYF. The CDR3 DNA reads as TGTGCCAGCAGCTTAGCTACAGGGGACAAAAACATTCAGTACTTC.